One and the same sample provided the 11 T cell receptor beta chains below, sequenced in a study of cytomegalovirus exposure and HLA in healthy donors (dated by TCRdb to about 2017). Receptor amplification or capture employed the immunoSEQ multiplex PCR assay. TCRdb provides this immuneACCESS table in a form limited to in-frame rearrangements. Some clones are lacking; in checked studies, under half of them reflect an unresolved V gene, and why the rest are absent is not known. Within this sample are over 200,000 clones, with roughly 91% of them counted one time only. The ten biggest clones cover 3.1% of the sample. Sequences were obtained from PBMCs. The receptors were gathered from a woman between 25 and 40 years old in good health and CMV-seronegative.

The rearrangement joins TRBV6-5 to TRBJ1-4; D ambiguous. CDR3 size: 14 residues. The germline gives CDR1 MNHEY, CDR2 SVGAGI. V lost 3 bases, J lost 4 bases, and 9 bases lay in between. CDR3 in amino acids: CASSYLGLNEKLFF. The CDR3 DNA reads TGTGCCAGCAGTTATCTAGGACTTAATGAAAAACTGTTTTTT.

The DNA for the CDR3 is TGTGCCAGCAAGGACAGGTTATCTGGAAACACCATATATTTT. This translates into CASKDRLSGNTIYF. The chain uses TRBV27 and TRBJ1-3, with 7 bases lining up with TRBD1. CDR1 and CDR2 from the germline V gene are MNHEY and SMNVEV (reference sequence). The CDR3 has 14 residues. V trimming: 7 bases; J trimming: 1 base; junction bases outside the gene matches: 4.

V usage is TRBV6-1 and J usage is TRBJ2-4; D is undetermined. The CDR3 has 15 amino acids. V shed 4 bases and J shed 0 bases, with 10 bases lying between them. Germline assignment: CDR1 MNHNS and CDR2 SASEGT. In DNA form, the CDR3 reads TGTGCCAGCAGTGCCGACGGTCTAGCCAAAAACATTCAGTACTTC. Its translation is CASSADGLAKNIQYF.

The rearrangement joins TRBV6-1 to TRBJ1-5, with 7 bases matching TRBD1. Looked up from germline, CDR1 is MNHNS and CDR2 is SASEGT. With V trimmed by 7 bases and J by 7 bases, 4 bases remained unmatched. This CDR3 spans 12 amino acids. CDR3 in DNA: TGTGCCAGCACAGGGGGGCGCCAGCCCCAGCATTTT. Translated, it gives CASTGGRQPQHF.

The genes are TRBV20-1 and TRBJ2-7, with a weak D call TRBD2 (7 bases). This CDR3 has 11 amino acids. Per the germline V gene, CDR1 is DFQATT and CDR2 is SNEGSKA (reference sequence). The V and J ends lost 6 bases and 12 bases respectively, with 18 bases between them. The CDR3 DNA reads TGCAGTGCCCCTTTCGGGGGGCGGGGGTACTTC. This gives the protein CSAPFGGRGYF.

This clone was observed a few times. The chain uses TRBV7-3 and TRBJ2-2; D call uncertain. The CDR3 is 13 amino acids. Per germline, CDR1 SGHTA and CDR2 FQGTGA. V shed 6 bases and J shed 4 bases, with 9 bases lying between them. The CDR3 DNA reads TGTGCCAGCAGTGCTGACATCACCGGGGAGCTGTTTTTT. Protein: CASSADITGELFF.

This clone was seen only once. This rearrangement joins TRBV9 to TRBJ2-7, with 15 bases that match TRBD2. The CDR3 is 17 amino acids. Germline assignment: CDR1 SGDLS and CDR2 YYNGEE. V lost 0 bases to trimming and J lost 7 bases; unmatched junction nucleotides: 8. CDR3 sequence (DNA): TGTGCCAGCAGCGTAGAAGGGGGGACTAGCGGGAGGAGGGAGCAGTACTTC. Translating it yields CASSVEGGTSGRREQYF.

The chain combines TRBV7-2 with TRBJ2-1, with D tentatively TRBD1 or TRBD2 (5 bases each). The CDR3 contains 15 residues. The germline V gene encodes CDR1 SGHTA and CDR2 FQGNSA. Trimming shortened V by 1 base and J by 7 bases, and 14 bases separated the two germline ends. The CDR3 protein is CASSLGTEWGNEQFF. The CDR3 DNA follows: TGTGCCAGCAGCTTAGGGACCGAGTGGGGGAATGAGCAGTTCTTC.

This chain links TRBV5-6 with TRBJ1-1; a possible D gene is TRBD1 (5 bases). Trimming left V 4 bases short and J 3 bases short, with 13 bases between. The CDR3 runs 14 residues. CDR1 SGHDT and CDR2 YYEEEE come from the germline V gene. In nucleotides, the CDR3 is TGTGCCAGCAGCCCTGGACTAGGGGACACTGAAGCTTTCTTT. It codes for CASSPGLGDTEAFF.

The V gene is TRBV10-3, the J gene TRBJ2-2, with 9 bases that match TRBD1. Per germline, CDR1 ENHRY and CDR2 SYGVKD. The CDR3 consists of 15 residues. V shed 8 bases, J shed 3 bases, and the junction held 7 bases outside the gene matches. The CDR3 region is CAIGLTGGDTGELFF. Written as DNA, the CDR3 is TGTGCCATCGGATTAACAGGGGGCGACACCGGGGAGCTGTTTTTT.

This clone was seen more than once but under ten times. The J gene is TRBJ2-2, the V gene TRBV7-6; no reliable D call. CDR1 and CDR2 from the germline V gene are SGHVS and FNYEAQ. Deletions cut 4 bases from V and 7 bases from J, with 16 bases between. This CDR3 comprises 15 residues. The CDR3 DNA reads as TGTGCCAGCAGCTCCCAGCTAAGGGCGAACGGGGAGCTGTTTTTT. Protein product: CASSSQLRANGELFF.